The 12 T cell receptor beta chains below all came from one sample that was sequenced in a study of T-cell reconstitution after alpha-beta-depleted transplantation in children. TCRbeta library preparation incorporated unique molecular identifiers. A single record per CDR3 protein comes from TCRdb applying MiXCR to the PCR reads. The sample lists around 64,000 distinct CDR3 sequences, under 13% occurring once. The sample consisted of PBMCs, taken before TCRalphabeta/CD19-depleted stem cell transplant. These receptors originate from a boy younger than 18 with acute myeloid leukemia, due to receive a stem cell transplant.

There are many counts of this clonotype. The genes are TRBV4-2 and TRBJ2-1; 12 bases are shared with TRBD2. Germline V lookup: CDR1 LGHNA, CDR2 YNFKEQ. The J segment lost 0 bases and the V segment lost 4 bases, leaving 7 bases of the junction unmatched. The CDR3 length is 18 residues. The CDR3 loop is CASSLGTSGSSSYNEQFF. As DNA, the CDR3 is TGTGCCAGCAGCCTCGGGACTAGCGGGTCTAGCTCCTACAATGAGCAGTTCTTC.

This clonotype was seen repeatedly, ten times or more. This chain uses TRBV4-1 with TRBJ1-2; D may be TRBD1 (5 bases). The CDR3 length is 15 residues. Per germline, CDR1 MGHRA and CDR2 YSYEKL. With 0 bases removed from V and 2 bases from J, the gap between germline ends came to 10 bases. The CDR3 is CASSQDRGFNYGYTF. Written as DNA, the CDR3 is TGCGCCAGCAGCCAAGATCGGGGGTTCAACTATGGCTACACCTTC.

This clonotype was counted ten times or more. The V call is TRBV5-1, the J call TRBJ2-5; D is ambiguous. The germline V gene has CDR1 SGHRS and CDR2 YFSETQ. Trimming stripped 0 bases from V and 4 bases from J, with 13 bases between. CDR3 length equals 15 residues. CDR3 amino acids: CASSLVATIGETQYF. The CDR3, as DNA: TGCGCCAGCAGCTTGGTGGCCACAATCGGAGAGACCCAGTACTTC. Full variable domain (rest looked up from reference TRBV5-1 and TRBJ2-5): KAGVTQTPRYLIKTRGQQVTLSCSPISGHRSVSWYQQTPGQGLQFLFEYFSETQRNKGNFPGRFSGRQFSNSRSEMNVSTLELGDSALYLCASSLVATIGETQYFGPGTRLLVL.

With respect to this clonotype: Mismatch with germline at one junction end may stem from a read error. The chain employs TRBV4-2 and TRBJ2-1, with TRBD2 identical over 8 bases. The CDR3 runs 14 residues. CDR1 is LGHNA and CDR2 is YNFKEQ in the germline V gene. Here the CDR3 reads CARSPGLADDEQFF. The CDR3 bases are TGTGCCAGGAGCCCAGGACTAGCTGACGATGAGCAGTTCTTC.

This clonotype was observed many times. The chain links TRBV7-2 to TRBJ1-5; the D is unclear. V was cut by 1 base and J by 0 bases, with 13 bases left in between. The length of the CDR3 is 17 residues. Per the germline V gene, CDR1 is SGHTA and CDR2 is FQGNSA. For the CDR3, the DNA is TGTGCCAGCAGCTTAGTCGGGTGGGGTTATAGCAATCAGCCCCAGCATTTT. Translating it yields CASSLVGWGYSNQPQHF.

This clonotype came up many times. The V gene is TRBV10-3, the J gene TRBJ1-3; 7 bases are shared with TRBD1. CDR1 ENHRY and CDR2 SYGVKD come from the germline V gene. The V segment lost 6 bases and the J segment 4 bases; nucleotides outside the gene matches: 6. The CDR3 totals 14 residues. The CDR3 DNA reads as TGTGCCATCAGAAGCGACAGGGAGGGAAACACCATATATTTT. This codes for CAIRSDREGNTIYF.

The J gene is TRBJ2-1, the V gene TRBV10-3; D is ambiguous. Looked up from germline, CDR1 is ENHRY and CDR2 is SYGVKD. Between the trimmed V and J ends, which lost 0 bases and 8 bases, there was a span of 8 bases. The CDR3 is made up of 13 amino acids. The CDR3 DNA sequence: TGTGCCATCAGTGAGTCACCCCCTTATGAGCAGTTCTTC. This sequence encodes CAISESPPYEQFF.

A remark on this clonotype: The germline gene is not matched at one end of the junction; a read error may be the cause. The rearrangement uses TRBV5-1 and TRBJ2-2; 7 bases are a match to TRBD1. This CDR3 contains 15 residues. Germline V lookup: CDR1 SGHRS, CDR2 YFSETQ. The CDR3 DNA follows: TGTGCCAGGGGCTCCGGGACAGTTGGGACCGGGGAGCTGTTTTTT. Amino acids: CARGSGTVGTGELFF.

In its sample, this clonotype was seen many times. CDR3: CAWRPQGPYSTYEQYF. The CDR3 bases are TGTGCCTGGAGACCTCAGGGCCCCTACTCGACCTACGAGCAGTACTTC. The rearrangement links TRBV30 to TRBJ2-7; D might be TRBD1 (5 bases). V was trimmed by 3 bases and J by 2 bases, leaving 20 bases between them. The V gene's germline CDR1 is GTSNPN and CDR2 SVGIG (reference sequence). The CDR3 loop spans 16 amino acids.

With regard to this clonotype: A read error is possible here, since a much larger clone lies one base away. The chain recombines TRBV20-1 with TRBJ2-4; TRBD2 matches 12 bases. The length of the CDR3 is 18 residues. Per germline, CDR1 DFQATT and CDR2 SNEGSKA (reference sequence). V gave up 6 bases and J gave up 3 bases; unmatched junction bases: 15. CDR3 coding DNA: TGCAGTGCCCCGCCGGCTTTTCTAGCGGGAGGGCGCAAAAACATTCAGTACTTC. It encodes CSAPPAFLAGGRKNIQYF.

This clonotype was picked up many times. This chain links TRBV15 with TRBJ2-1; TRBD2 matches at 10 bases. CDR3 length: 17 amino acids. The junction had 10 bases not matched to a gene; V was cut back by 3 bases and J by 5 bases. In germline, CDR1 is LNHNV, CDR2 YYDKDF (reference sequence). The CDR3 reads CATSRYRAGGLDNEQFF. As DNA, the CDR3 is TGTGCCACCAGCAGGTATAGAGCGGGAGGGCTGGACAATGAGCAGTTCTTC.

This clonotype was seen ten or more times. The chain uses TRBV12-3 or TRBV12-4 and TRBJ1-5; D gene ambiguous. V lost 1 base and J 0 bases, leaving 7 bases between the germline ends. The CDR3 runs to 15 residues. This CDR3 is CASSLGGSSNQPQHF. The CDR3 DNA sequence: TGTGCCAGCAGTTTAGGCGGATCTAGCAATCAGCCCCAGCATTTT.